Listed below are T cell receptor beta chains from one sample, sequenced in a study of blood T cell repertoires in COVID-19. TCRdb keeps only in-frame clones here, not all; method: immunoSEQ multiplex PCR. Of about 140,000 clones listed, 65% to 85% are singletons. Material: PBMCs or T cells enriched from blood (not recorded which). All receptors derive from a man between 65 and 79 years old who had been exposed to COVID-19. Each CDR3 is given with its conserved first and last residue. The D gene is left open where the match is weak. Rows give clone size only sometimes, using once, few, many, or a class for an expanded clone.

15	.	TRBV9	TRBJ1-3	once	CASSVELSSGNTIYF	TGTGCCAGCAGCGTAGAACTCTCCTCTGGAAACACCATATATTTT
14	.	TRBV6-5	TRBJ1-2	.	CASRGSRPNYGYTF	TGTGCCAGCAGGGGGAGCCGCCCTAACTATGGCTACACCTTC
16	.	TRBV6-2/TRBV6-3	TRBJ1-6	.	CASSYSRGGVWTPLHF	TGTGCCAGCAGTTACTCGAGGGGGGGTGTATGGACACCCCTCCACTTT
15	TRBD2	TRBV9	TRBJ2-5	.	CASSLPSGASETQYF	TGTGCCAGCAGTCTCCCTAGCGGGGCCTCGGAGACCCAGTACTTC
14	.	TRBV30	TRBJ1-5	.	CAWSVGSLRQPQHF	TGTGCCTGGAGTGTAGGTTCCCTGAGGCAGCCCCAGCATTTT
13	.	TRBV7-2	TRBJ2-7	.	CASSQLGHYEQYF	TGTGCCAGCAGTCAACTAGGTCACTACGAGCAGTACTTC
13	.	TRBV7-8	TRBJ1-6	.	CASSLERNSPLHF	TGTGCCAGCAGCTTGGAGAGGAATTCACCCCTCCACTTT
15	.	TRBV6-5	TRBJ1-2	once	CASRTPVGGGYGYTF	TGTGCCAGCAGGACCCCGGTTGGGGGAGGGTATGGCTACACCTTC
13	.	TRBV7-8	TRBJ2-5	.	CASSHGTAGTQYF	TGTGCCAGCAGCCACGGGACTGCGGGGACCCAGTACTTC
13	.	TRBV27	TRBJ2-2	.	CASRLTSQGELFF	TGTGCCAGCAGGTTAACTAGTCAGGGGGAGCTGTTTTTT
17	TRBD1	TRBV18	TRBJ1-2	.	CASSDPGQGRLNYGYTF	TGTGCCAGCTCAGATCCGGGACAGGGGCGCCTCAACTATGGCTACACCTTC
17	.	TRBV19	TRBJ1-4	.	CASTAPPGRRANEKLFF	TGTGCCAGTACCGCTCCCCCCGGGAGGAGGGCTAATGAAAAACTGTTTTTT
15	TRBD1	TRBV18	TRBJ2-7	.	CASSSAGTGGYEQYF	TGTGCCAGCTCATCGGCCGGGACAGGGGGCTACGAGCAGTACTTC
15	TRBD1	TRBV25-1	TRBJ2-1	.	CATSLGQGVYNEQFF	TGTGCCACCTCCTTGGGACAGGGGGTCTACAATGAGCAGTTCTTC
15	TRBD2	TRBV5-4	TRBJ2-7	.	CASSLELAPSYEQYF	TGTGCCAGCAGCTTGGAACTAGCGCCTTCCTACGAGCAGTACTTC
17	TRBD2	TRBV28	TRBJ2-3	.	CASSSPGLAGGPDTQYF	TGTGCCAGCAGCTCCCCGGGACTAGCGGGAGGGCCAGATACGCAGTATTTT
14	.	TRBV5-4	TRBJ2-5	.	CASSLAGRGETQYF	TGTGCCAGCAGCTTGGCCGGCCGCGGGGAGACCCAGTACTTC
12	.	TRBV28	TRBJ2-7	.	CASSLRGGEQYF	TGTGCCAGCAGTTTAAGAGGGGGCGAGCAGTACTTC
14	.	TRBV28	TRBJ1-5	once	CASSLYRAHQPQHF	TGTGCCAGCAGTTTATACAGGGCCCATCAGCCCCAGCATTTT
13	.	TRBV5-1	TRBJ2-1	.	CASSLLATNEQFF	TGCGCCAGCAGCTTACTAGCAACTAATGAGCAGTTCTTC
14	.	TRBV5-5	TRBJ1-4	.	CASTSGVENEKLFF	TGTGCCAGCACCTCAGGGGTGGAAAATGAAAAACTGTTTTTT
15	TRBD1	TRBV19	TRBJ1-1	.	CASRETGPSRTEAFF	TGTGCCAGTAGGGAGACAGGGCCTTCGAGGACTGAAGCTTTCTTT
19	TRBD2	TRBV4-3	TRBJ2-5	.	CASSQDRLAGGMYQETQYF	TGCGCCAGCAGCCAAGATCGGCTAGCGGGGGGGATGTACCAAGAGACCCAGTACTTC
16	TRBD2	TRBV4-3	TRBJ2-3	.	CASSQDLSGGRDTQYF	TGCGCCAGCAGCCAAGATTTGAGCGGGGGGCGAGATACGCAGTATTTT
17	TRBD1	TRBV7-6	TRBJ1-4	many	CASSLGDVGQGRGKLFF	TGTGCCAGCAGCTTAGGAGACGTTGGACAGGGCCGGGGAAAACTGTTTTTT
15	TRBD2	TRBV27	TRBJ2-1	.	CASSSSGSSYNEQFF	TGTGCCAGCAGTTCGAGCGGGAGTTCCTACAATGAGCAGTTCTTC
16	TRBD1	TRBV28	TRBJ1-6	.	CASSLRTGALASPLHF	TGTGCCAGCAGCTTGCGGACAGGGGCTCTCGCGTCACCCCTCCACTTT
20	.	TRBV19	TRBJ1-5	.	CASSLAFFTGQPFFNQPQHF	TGTGCCAGTAGTCTAGCTTTCTTCACGGGACAACCGTTTTTCAATCAGCCCCAGCATTTT
14	.	TRBV5-1	TRBJ2-5	.	CASSLGTAQETQYF	TGCGCCAGCAGCTTGGGGACAGCCCAAGAGACCCAGTACTTC
15	.	TRBV3-1/TRBV3-2	TRBJ1-2	.	CASSQTVGANYGYTF	TGTGCCAGCAGCCAGACAGTTGGGGCTAACTATGGCTACACCTTC
14	.	TRBV27	TRBJ1-6	.	CASSLWGDNSPLHF	TGTGCCAGCAGTTTATGGGGGGATAATTCACCCCTCCACTTT
15	TRBD1	TRBV6-6	TRBJ2-3	.	CASSFRQGATDTQYF	TGTGCCAGCAGTTTTAGACAGGGGGCCACAGATACGCAGTATTTT
14	.	TRBV4-1	TRBJ1-6	.	CASSQDLPSLPLHF	TGCGCCAGCAGCCAAGATCTCCCTTCTCTCCCCCTCCACTTT
14	.	TRBV10-1	TRBJ2-1	.	CASSPAGTYNEQFF	TGCGCCAGCAGCCCAGCGGGCACCTACAATGAGCAGTTCTTC
17	.	TRBV3-1/TRBV3-2	TRBJ1-6	.	CASSQDGTNSYNSPLHF	TGTGCCAGCAGCCAAGATGGGACAAATTCCTATAATTCACCCCTCCACTTT
15	TRBD2	TRBV5-1	TRBJ2-5	.	CASSSQGGRVETQYF	TGCGCCAGCAGCTCCCAGGGAGGGAGGGTAGAGACCCAGTACTTC
14	.	TRBV5-1	TRBJ2-2	.	CASSPGREGGELFF	TGCGCCAGCAGTCCGGGGCGGGAAGGCGGGGAGCTGTTTTTT
14	.	TRBV12-5	TRBJ1-4	once	CASGLGSTPLKLFF	TGTGCTAGTGGTTTGGGGTCAACACCCCTTAAACTGTTTTTT
13	.	TRBV18	TRBJ2-1	.	CASSSQQGSKQFF	TGTGCCAGCTCATCGCAACAGGGAAGTAAGCAGTTCTTC
17	TRBD1	TRBV10-2	TRBJ1-5	.	CASNGAGTADSNQPQHF	TGCGCCAGCAATGGGGCTGGGACAGCTGATAGCAATCAGCCCCAGCATTTT
14	.	TRBV4-3	TRBJ2-4	few	CASSQDRRLNIQYF	TGCGCCAGCAGCCAAGATAGGAGGTTGAACATTCAGTACTTC
18	TRBD1	TRBV7-2	TRBJ1-6	once	CASSRTGSQSSYNSPLHF	TGTGCCAGCAGCCGGACAGGATCGCAAAGCTCCTATAATTCACCCCTCCACTTT
19	TRBD1	TRBV5-1	TRBJ2-7	.	CASSRAEGTVNRRSYEQYF	TGCGCCAGCAGCCGGGCCGAAGGGACAGTTAATCGTCGGTCCTACGAGCAGTACTTC
15	.	TRBV7-6	TRBJ2-5	once	CASSLAGGYQETQYF	TGTGCCAGCAGCTTAGCCGGCGGATATCAAGAGACCCAGTACTTC
18	.	TRBV18	TRBJ2-6	few	CASSPVTGYSSGANVLTF	TGTGCCAGCTCACCAGTCACAGGGTACAGCTCTGGGGCCAACGTCCTGACTTTC